The 18 T cell receptor beta chains in this list originate from one sample, sequenced in a study of CD8 T cells in ankylosing spondylitis. TCRdb analysed the 5' RACE reads with MiXCR anew, one entry per CDR3 protein. Of about 130,000 distinct CDR3 sequences in the sample, approximately 7.3% were seen once. Material: blood, either unsorted or a sorted T cell fraction (not recorded which). These receptors were collected from a female donor with ankylosing spondylitis or in good health (not recorded which).

This clonotype appeared many times. The chain links TRBV5-5 to TRBJ1-5; a possible D gene is TRBD1 (5 bases). Germline V gives CDR1 SGHKS, CDR2 YYEKEE (reference sequence). This CDR3 is 16 amino acids long. The germline V and J ends were trimmed by 4 bases and 2 bases, with 16 bases remaining between them. The CDR3 loop is CASSGGTPEGNQPQHF. CDR3 sequence (DNA): TGTGCCAGCAGCGGGGGAACTCCCGAGGGCAATCAGCCCCAGCATTTT.

The table lists this clonotype with many counts. The chain recombines TRBV5-1 with TRBJ2-7; the match to TRBD1 covers 9 bases. The CDR3 sequence is 16 residues long. V lost 2 bases and J lost 7; bases outside the gene matches: 13. Germline V CDR1 and CDR2: SGHRS, YFSETQ. CDR3 sequence reads: CASSLTITGGAGEQYF. DNA of the CDR3: TGCGCCAGCAGCTTAACTATAACAGGGGGCGCGGGGGAGCAGTACTTC.

This clonotype has at least ten counts. The chain links TRBV5-1 to TRBJ1-5; no clear D. The germline CDR1 and CDR2 sequences are SGHRS and YFSETQ. CDR3 size: 14 residues. V lost 5 bases to trimming and J lost 2 bases, with 11 bases between them. The CDR3 DNA reads as TGCGCCAGCAGTGTGGGCGGAGGCAATCAGCCCCAGCATTTT. Encoded protein: CASSVGGGNQPQHF.

This clonotype came up many times. The chain is built from TRBV10-3 and TRBJ1-1; D remains unclear. The CDR3 contains 13 residues. Between the trimmed V and J ends, which lost 5 bases and 1 base, there was a span of 8 bases. Germline assignment: CDR1 ENHRY and CDR2 SYGVKD. The CDR3 reads CAISQTQNTEAFF. As DNA, the CDR3 is TGTGCCATCAGTCAGACGCAGAACACTGAAGCTTTCTTT.

This clonotype was counted at least ten times. Here the CDR3 DNA reads TGCAGTGCCACCGGGGAGGGGCCTTTTGGAGCTTTCTTT. This encodes CSATGEGPFGAFF. This chain connects TRBV20-1 to TRBJ1-1, with D possibly matching TRBD1 (5 bases). V was clipped by 6 bases and J by 10 bases, with 21 bases between them. The CDR3 consists of 13 residues. CDR1 and CDR2 (germline): DFQATT, SNEGSKA (reference sequence).

This clonotype was counted at least ten times. This rearrangement joins TRBV29-1 to TRBJ1-6; unclear D gene. The V gene lost 0 bases and the J gene lost 5 bases, with 14 bases spanning the gap. From germline, CDR1 is SQVTM and CDR2 ANQGSEA. The CDR3 is 16 amino acids. CDR3 nucleotides: TGCAGCGTTGAAGATGCCCCTCTGAAGAATAATTCACCCCTCCACTTT. Translation gives CSVEDAPLKNNSPLHF.

This clonotype appeared many times. J is TRBJ2-3 and V is TRBV27, with TRBD1 identical over 7 bases. Trimming removed 5 bases from V and 9 bases from J; junction bases left unmatched: 11. Germline V CDR1 and CDR2: MNHEY, SMNVEV (reference sequence). The CDR3 contains 14 residues. The CDR3 DNA reads as TGTGCCAGCAGTCAGACGACAGGGCGATGGACGCAGTATTTT. Its protein product is CASSQTTGRWTQYF.

At least ten counts were recorded for this clonotype. The rearrangement joins TRBV5-1 to TRBJ2-7, with D possibly being TRBD2 (7 bases). The V gene's germline CDR1 is SGHRS and CDR2 YFSETQ. CDR3 length equals 14 residues. V lost 6 bases to trimming and J lost 2 bases, with 15 bases between them. The DNA of the CDR3 is TGCGCCAGCAATAAGGGGGGGGCTACCTACGAGCAGTACTTC. Residues: CASNKGGATYEQYF.

This clonotype was observed at least ten times. V is TRBV20-1 and J is TRBJ2-3; D uncertain. Germline V gene data show CDR1 as DFQATT and CDR2 as SNEGSKA (reference sequence). V lost 4 bases to trimming and J lost 3 bases, with 17 bases between them. This CDR3 is 15 amino acids long. In nucleotides, the CDR3 is TGCAGTGCTATTCACGCGGCGAGCCCTACAGATACGCAGTATTTT. It specifies CSAIHAASPTDTQYF.

This clonotype was recorded at least ten times. The V gene is TRBV12-3 or TRBV12-4, the J gene TRBJ2-7, with D unresolved. The CDR3 has 14 amino acids. V lost 6 bases, J lost 0 bases, and 12 bases lay in between. For the CDR3, the DNA is TGTGCCAGCAGAGGCAGCCAGAGCTCCTACGAGCAGTACTTC. It yields the protein CASRGSQSSYEQYF.

This clonotype was detected many times. This CDR3 reads CSATVPRESYNSPLHF. The CDR3 bases are TGCAGTGCTACAGTCCCCCGCGAGTCCTATAATTCACCCCTCCACTTT. The rearrangement uses TRBV20-1 and TRBJ1-6; D is undetermined. Germline-derived CDR1 and CDR2 are DFQATT and SNEGSKA (reference sequence). The CDR3 is 16 amino acids. V lost 4 bases to trimming and J lost 1 base, with 14 bases between them.

This clonotype was seen ten or more times. The rearrangement joins TRBV4-1 to TRBJ1-1; TRBD1 is a possible D gene (5 bases). The CDR3 is 16 amino acids. Germline values: CDR1 MGHRA, CDR2 YSYEKL. Trimming cost V 2 bases and J 2 bases, with 15 bases left between them. The CDR3 DNA reads TGCGCCAGCAGCCAACGCTCGGACACCCGAAACACTGAAGCTTTCTTT. This translates into CASSQRSDTRNTEAFF.

This clonotype was recorded at least ten times. This chain connects TRBV12-3 or TRBV12-4 to TRBJ1-3; 7 nucleotides agree with TRBD1. There are 14 residues in the CDR3. V shed 5 bases and J 0 bases; nucleotides not matched to a gene: 1. CDR3 DNA: TGTGCCAGCAGTCCAGGGGGCTCTGGAAACACCATATATTTT. Protein product: CASSPGGSGNTIYF.

There are many counts of this clonotype. The chain employs TRBV5-1 and TRBJ1-1, with 7 bases lining up with TRBD1. CDR3 length: 15 amino acids. Germline-derived CDR1 and CDR2 are SGHRS and YFSETQ. The ends lost 1 base at V and 3 bases at J; junction bases unmatched: 6. CDR3 bases: TGCGCCAGCAGCTTGTCCAGGGGGGGTGACACTGAAGCTTTCTTT. The encoded protein is CASSLSRGGDTEAFF.

Many counts were recorded for this clonotype. The V gene is TRBV7-8, the J gene TRBJ2-1; D is undetermined. Germline V gives CDR1 SGHVS, CDR2 FQNEAQ. This CDR3 comprises 13 residues. Between the trimmed V and J ends, which lost 2 bases and 3 bases, there was a span of 5 bases. Here the CDR3 reads CASSLNSYNEQFF. As DNA, the CDR3 is TGTGCCAGCAGCTTAAACAGCTACAATGAGCAGTTCTTC. The whole variable domain, remainder taken from reference TRBV7-8 and TRBJ2-1, is GAGVSQSPRYKVAKRGQDVALRCDPISGHVSLFWYQQALGQGPEFLTYFQNEAQLDKSGLPSDRFFAERPEGSVSTLKIQRTQQEDSAVYLCASSLNSYNEQFFGPGTRLTVL.

J is TRBJ1-2 and V is TRBV11-2; D not certain. Germline CDR1 reads SGHAT; CDR2 reads FQNNGV. The CDR3 loop spans 17 amino acids. Trimming cost V 4 bases and J 2 bases, with 20 bases left between them. The CDR3 region has the DNA TGTGCCAGCAGCTCCAGGACGGATTCGGAAGAAAACTATGGCTACACCTTC. This translates into CASSSRTDSEENYGYTF.

This clonotype has at least ten counts. The chain combines TRBV5-6 with TRBJ2-7; no reliable D call. Germline CDR1 reads SGHDT; CDR2 reads YYEEEE. Trimming stripped 1 base from V and 1 base from J, with 6 bases between. This CDR3 comprises 13 residues. CDR3 in DNA: TGTGCCAGCAGCTTGCGGGCGTCCTACGAGCAGTACTTC. This gives the protein CASSLRASYEQYF.

This clonotype was observed a few times. One end of the junction varies from germline; a read error may be responsible. V is TRBV11-2 and J is TRBJ1-2; weak D call: TRBD1 (6 bases). The germline CDR1 and CDR2 sequences are SGHAT and FQNNGV. The CDR3 length is 14 residues. The CDR3 DNA sequence: TGTGCCAGCAGAAAGGACAGTCGTAACTATGGCCACACCTTC. Protein sequence: CASRKDSRNYGHTF.